These T cell receptor beta chains were read from a single sample in a study of shared clonotypes between healthy human individuals. The method was immunoSEQ multiplex PCR; TCRdb's version includes in-frame clones alone and lacks a portion of them. The sample lists fewer than 850,000 clones, 90% occurring once. The source material was memory CD8+ T cells from PBMCs. The source is a young man in good health. Some clones in this sample may be carry-over from other donors' samples. The CDR3 runs from the conserved cysteine through the conserved F or W. Not all rows give a size; the values are once, few, many and, for expanded clones, a class.

V gene: TRBV7-9; J gene: TRBJ2-1; clone size: once; CDR3 protein: CASSFPAGEQFF
V gene: TRBV4-1; J gene: TRBJ2-7; clone size: -; CDR3 protein: CASSQVKRGYSYEQYF
V gene: TRBV7-9; J gene: TRBJ2-7; clone size: -; CDR3 protein: CASSVSGTSYEQYF
V gene: TRBV28; J gene: TRBJ1-1; clone size: -; CDR3 protein: CASRIRQAATEAFF
V gene: TRBV29-1; J gene: -; clone size: -; CDR3 protein: CSVQGHLSYEQYF
V gene: TRBV28; J gene: TRBJ2-7; clone size: -; CDR3 protein: CASGGGYEQYF
V gene: TRBV7-9; J gene: TRBJ1-2; clone size: -; CDR3 protein: CASSLHPRQGRNYGYTF
V gene: TRBV6-1; J gene: TRBJ1-1; clone size: -; CDR3 protein: CASRVTGSDTEAFF
V gene: TRBV15; J gene: TRBJ1-5; clone size: -; CDR3 protein: CATSRDKRGPQPQHF
V gene: TRBV6-6; J gene: TRBJ2-2; clone size: -; CDR3 protein: CASSYARGNTGELFF
V gene: TRBV27; J gene: TRBJ2-7; clone size: -; CDR3 protein: CASSSFGGPTPYEQYF
V gene: TRBV19; J gene: TRBJ2-7; clone size: -; CDR3 protein: CASSIRRAKTHEQYF
V gene: TRBV7-9; J gene: TRBJ1-2; clone size: -; CDR3 protein: CASSPSLTRGYGYTF
V gene: TRBV7-9; J gene: TRBJ2-5; clone size: -; CDR3 protein: CASSLVRTGEETQYF
V gene: TRBV4-3; J gene: TRBJ2-3; clone size: many; CDR3 protein: CASSQTLLTGVYPDTQYF
V gene: TRBV5-1; J gene: TRBJ1-3; clone size: once; CDR3 protein: CASSVETASSGNTIYF
V gene: TRBV4-2; J gene: TRBJ2-1; clone size: -; CDR3 protein: CASSQVQGASYNEQFF
V gene: TRBV6-6; J gene: TRBJ1-2; clone size: once; CDR3 protein: CASSAHGGYGYTF
V gene: TRBV5-1; J gene: TRBJ1-5; clone size: once; CDR3 protein: CASSLGGVQPQHF
V gene: TRBV11-2; J gene: TRBJ2-3; clone size: once; CDR3 protein: CASSTRDSTTDTQYF
V gene: TRBV7-9; J gene: TRBJ1-1; clone size: -; CDR3 protein: CASSLRTGLMNTEAFF
V gene: TRBV7-9; J gene: TRBJ1-4; clone size: -; CDR3 protein: CASSPTNRDSNEKLFF
V gene: TRBV27; J gene: TRBJ2-7; clone size: -; CDR3 protein: CASSPGRPGTGFYEQYF
V gene: TRBV27; J gene: TRBJ2-5; clone size: once; CDR3 protein: CASSPRAGQETQYF
V gene: TRBV6-5; J gene: TRBJ1-6; clone size: -; CDR3 protein: CASGIPGQSNSPLHF
V gene: TRBV27; J gene: TRBJ2-4; clone size: -; CDR3 protein: CASSPTVTLAKNIQYF
V gene: TRBV10-3; J gene: TRBJ2-5; clone size: -; CDR3 protein: CAILGGLAGVDTGTQYF
V gene: TRBV11-2; J gene: TRBJ2-6; clone size: -; CDR3 protein: CASSQDWTGGIGANVLTF
V gene: TRBV28; J gene: TRBJ1-5; clone size: -; CDR3 protein: CATKGHLNQPQHF
V gene: TRBV15; J gene: TRBJ1-5; clone size: -; CDR3 protein: CATSRDDTNPPYNQPQHF
V gene: TRBV27; J gene: TRBJ1-5; clone size: few; CDR3 protein: CASSIGTGNQPQHF
V gene: TRBV7-9; J gene: TRBJ2-2; clone size: once; CDR3 protein: CASSLGSPTGILNTGELFF
V gene: TRBV2; J gene: TRBJ1-2; clone size: -; CDR3 protein: CASSAREPPHYGYTF
V gene: TRBV28; J gene: TRBJ2-2; clone size: -; CDR3 protein: CASSPRQGRLTGELFF
V gene: TRBV10-3; J gene: TRBJ1-3; clone size: -; CDR3 protein: CAIKDSASGNTIYF
V gene: TRBV28; J gene: TRBJ1-2; clone size: -; CDR3 protein: CASSFVGGLNYGYTF
V gene: TRBV5-4; J gene: TRBJ2-4; clone size: -; CDR3 protein: CASSLKREAKNIQYF
V gene: TRBV13; J gene: TRBJ2-1; clone size: once; CDR3 protein: CASSPGLGVWGEQFF
V gene: TRBV10-1; J gene: TRBJ2-2; clone size: -; CDR3 protein: CASSEGHYSNTGELFF
V gene: TRBV28; J gene: TRBJ2-1; clone size: -; CDR3 protein: CASSLGRGTEGEQFF
V gene: TRBV28; J gene: TRBJ1-2; clone size: -; CDR3 protein: CASSYNPRPEGDGYTF
V gene: TRBV19; J gene: TRBJ1-1; clone size: -; CDR3 protein: CASSISGGGGLAEAFF
V gene: TRBV7-2; J gene: TRBJ2-1; clone size: -; CDR3 protein: CASSLNSPYSSYNEQFF
V gene: TRBV19; J gene: TRBJ1-2; clone size: -; CDR3 protein: CASSIETVNYGYTF
V gene: TRBV5-5; J gene: TRBJ2-2; clone size: -; CDR3 protein: CASGKVGRTRWRPGELFF
V gene: TRBV9; J gene: TRBJ1-2; clone size: -; CDR3 protein: CASSPDGRGDYTF
V gene: TRBV6-5; J gene: TRBJ1-4; clone size: -; CDR3 protein: CASSPGVGNEKLFF